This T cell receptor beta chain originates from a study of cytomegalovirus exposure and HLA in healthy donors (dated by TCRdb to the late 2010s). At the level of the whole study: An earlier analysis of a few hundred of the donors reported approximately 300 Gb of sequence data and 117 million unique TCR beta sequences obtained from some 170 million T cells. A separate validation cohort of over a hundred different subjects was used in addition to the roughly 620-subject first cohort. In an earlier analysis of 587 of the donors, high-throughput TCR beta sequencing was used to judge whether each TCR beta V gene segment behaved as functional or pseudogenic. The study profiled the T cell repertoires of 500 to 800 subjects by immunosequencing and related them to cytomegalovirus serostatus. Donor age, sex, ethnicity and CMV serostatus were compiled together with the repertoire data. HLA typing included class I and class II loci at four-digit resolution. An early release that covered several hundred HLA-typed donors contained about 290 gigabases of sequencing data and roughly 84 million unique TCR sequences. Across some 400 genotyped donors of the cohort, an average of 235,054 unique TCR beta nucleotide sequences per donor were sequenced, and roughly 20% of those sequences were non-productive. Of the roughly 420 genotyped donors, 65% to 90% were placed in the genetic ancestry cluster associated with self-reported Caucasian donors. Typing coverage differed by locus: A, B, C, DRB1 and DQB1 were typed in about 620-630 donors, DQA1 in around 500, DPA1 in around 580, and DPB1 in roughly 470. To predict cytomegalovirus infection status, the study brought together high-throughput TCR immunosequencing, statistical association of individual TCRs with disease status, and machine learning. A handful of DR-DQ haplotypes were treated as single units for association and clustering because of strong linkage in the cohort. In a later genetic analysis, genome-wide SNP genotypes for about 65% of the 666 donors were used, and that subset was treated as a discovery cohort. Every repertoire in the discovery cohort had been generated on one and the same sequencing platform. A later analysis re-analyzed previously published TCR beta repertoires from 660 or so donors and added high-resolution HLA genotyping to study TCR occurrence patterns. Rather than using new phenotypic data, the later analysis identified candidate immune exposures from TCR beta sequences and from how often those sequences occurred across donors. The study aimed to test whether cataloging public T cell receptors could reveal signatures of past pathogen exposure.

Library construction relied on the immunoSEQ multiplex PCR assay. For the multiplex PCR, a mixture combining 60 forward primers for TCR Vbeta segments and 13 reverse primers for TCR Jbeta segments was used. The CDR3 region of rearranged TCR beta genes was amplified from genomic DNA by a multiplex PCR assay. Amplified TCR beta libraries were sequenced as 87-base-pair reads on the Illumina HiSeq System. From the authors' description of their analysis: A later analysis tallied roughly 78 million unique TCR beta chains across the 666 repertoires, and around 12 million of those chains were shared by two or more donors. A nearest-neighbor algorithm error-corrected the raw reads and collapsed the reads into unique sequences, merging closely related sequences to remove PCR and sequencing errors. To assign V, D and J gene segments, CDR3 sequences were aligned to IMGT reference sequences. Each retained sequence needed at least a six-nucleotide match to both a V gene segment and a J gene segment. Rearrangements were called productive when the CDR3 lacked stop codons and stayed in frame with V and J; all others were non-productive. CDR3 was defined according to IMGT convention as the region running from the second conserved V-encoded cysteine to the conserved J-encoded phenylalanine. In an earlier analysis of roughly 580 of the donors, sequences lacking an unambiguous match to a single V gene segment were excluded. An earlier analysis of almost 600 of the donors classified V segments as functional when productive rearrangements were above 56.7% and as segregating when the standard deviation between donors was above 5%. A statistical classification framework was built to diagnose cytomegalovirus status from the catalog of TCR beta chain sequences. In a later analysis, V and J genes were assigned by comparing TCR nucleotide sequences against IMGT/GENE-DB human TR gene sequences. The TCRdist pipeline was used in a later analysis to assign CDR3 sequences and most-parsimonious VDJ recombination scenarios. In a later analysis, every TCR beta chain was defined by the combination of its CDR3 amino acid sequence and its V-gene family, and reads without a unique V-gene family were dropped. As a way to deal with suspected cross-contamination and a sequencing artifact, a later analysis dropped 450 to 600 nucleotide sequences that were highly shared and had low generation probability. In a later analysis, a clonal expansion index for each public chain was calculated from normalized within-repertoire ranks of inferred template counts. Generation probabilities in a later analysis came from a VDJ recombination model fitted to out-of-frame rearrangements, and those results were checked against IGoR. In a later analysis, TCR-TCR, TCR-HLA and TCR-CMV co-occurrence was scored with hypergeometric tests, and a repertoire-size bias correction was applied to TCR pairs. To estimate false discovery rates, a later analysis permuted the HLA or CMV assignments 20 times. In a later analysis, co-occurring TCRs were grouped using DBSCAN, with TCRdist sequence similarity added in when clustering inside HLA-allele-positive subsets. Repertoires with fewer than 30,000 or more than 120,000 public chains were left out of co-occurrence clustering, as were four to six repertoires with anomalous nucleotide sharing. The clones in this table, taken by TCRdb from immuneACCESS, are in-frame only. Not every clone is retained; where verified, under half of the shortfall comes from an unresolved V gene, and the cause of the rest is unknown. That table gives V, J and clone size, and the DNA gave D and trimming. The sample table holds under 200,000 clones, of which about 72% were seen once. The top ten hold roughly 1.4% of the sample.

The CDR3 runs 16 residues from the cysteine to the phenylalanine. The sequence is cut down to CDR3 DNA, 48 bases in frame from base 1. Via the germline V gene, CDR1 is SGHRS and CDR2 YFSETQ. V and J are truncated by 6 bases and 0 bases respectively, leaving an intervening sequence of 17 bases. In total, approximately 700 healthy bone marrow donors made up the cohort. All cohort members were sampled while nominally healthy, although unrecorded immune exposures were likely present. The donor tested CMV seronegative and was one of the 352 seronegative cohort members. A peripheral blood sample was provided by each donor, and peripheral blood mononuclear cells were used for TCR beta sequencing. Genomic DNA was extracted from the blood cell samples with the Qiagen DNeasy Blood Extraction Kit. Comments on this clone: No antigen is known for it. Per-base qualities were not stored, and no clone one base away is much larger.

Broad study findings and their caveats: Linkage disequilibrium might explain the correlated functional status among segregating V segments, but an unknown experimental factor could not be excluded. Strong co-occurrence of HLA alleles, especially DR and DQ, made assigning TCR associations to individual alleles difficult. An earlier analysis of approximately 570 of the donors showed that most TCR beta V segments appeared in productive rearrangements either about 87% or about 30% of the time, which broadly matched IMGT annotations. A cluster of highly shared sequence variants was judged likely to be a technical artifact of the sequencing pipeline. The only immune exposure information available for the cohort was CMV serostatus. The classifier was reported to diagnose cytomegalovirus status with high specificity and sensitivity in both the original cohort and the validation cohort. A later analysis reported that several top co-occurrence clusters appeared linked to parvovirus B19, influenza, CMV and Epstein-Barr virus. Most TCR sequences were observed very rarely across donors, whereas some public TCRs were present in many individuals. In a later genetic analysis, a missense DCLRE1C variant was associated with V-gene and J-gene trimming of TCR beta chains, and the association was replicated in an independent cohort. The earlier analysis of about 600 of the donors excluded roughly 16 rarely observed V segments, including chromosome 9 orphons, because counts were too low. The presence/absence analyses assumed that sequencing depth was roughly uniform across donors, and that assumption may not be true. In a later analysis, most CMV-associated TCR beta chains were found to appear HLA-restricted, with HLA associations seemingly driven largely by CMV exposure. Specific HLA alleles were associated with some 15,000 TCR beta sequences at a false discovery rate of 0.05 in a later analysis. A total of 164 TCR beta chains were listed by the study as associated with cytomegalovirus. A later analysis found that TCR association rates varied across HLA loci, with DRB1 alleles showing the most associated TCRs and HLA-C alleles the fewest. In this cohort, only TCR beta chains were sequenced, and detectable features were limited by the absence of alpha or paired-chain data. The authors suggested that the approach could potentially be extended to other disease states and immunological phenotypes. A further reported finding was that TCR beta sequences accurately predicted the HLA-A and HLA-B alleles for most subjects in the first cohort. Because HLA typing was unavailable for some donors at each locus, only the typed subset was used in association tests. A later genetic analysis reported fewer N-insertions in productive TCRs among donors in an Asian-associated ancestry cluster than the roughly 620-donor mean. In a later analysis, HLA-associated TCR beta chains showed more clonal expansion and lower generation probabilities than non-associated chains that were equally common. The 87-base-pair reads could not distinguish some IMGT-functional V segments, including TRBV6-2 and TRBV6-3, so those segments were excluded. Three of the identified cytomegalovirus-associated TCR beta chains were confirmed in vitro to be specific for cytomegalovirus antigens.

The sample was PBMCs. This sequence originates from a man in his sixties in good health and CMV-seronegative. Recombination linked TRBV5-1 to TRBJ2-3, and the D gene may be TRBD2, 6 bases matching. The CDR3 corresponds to CASTIHRDSSTDTQYF. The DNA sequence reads TGCGCCAGCACCATTCACCGGGACTCAAGCACAGATACGCAGTATTTT.